This T cell receptor beta chain was identified in a study of read filtering for tumor transcriptome and immune sequencing. Trimming shortened V by 5 bases and J by 7 bases, and 9 bases separated the two germline ends. CDR1 is SGHTA and CDR2 is FQGTGA in the germline V gene. There are 12 residues in the CDR3. By share, this clonotype counts as medium-sized. Bone marrow was sampled from every patient at the time of active disease. Molecular barcoded adaptors covering alpha/delta and beta/gamma chains were used on around 370 ng RNA. TCRdb itself ran the reads through MiXCR, one entry per CDR3 protein. The sample lists 8,900 or so distinct CDR3 sequences; around a sixth were seen once.

Sequencing was done on a sample of a population of CD138-negative cells sorted from bone marrow. The chain combines TRBV7-3 with TRBJ2-1; D is unresolved. The TCR sequence derives from a donor over 35 with multiple myeloma. The CDR3 loop is CASSQRPNEQFF. The CDR3 DNA reads as TGTGCCAGCAGCCAGCGACCTAATGAGCAGTTCTTC.